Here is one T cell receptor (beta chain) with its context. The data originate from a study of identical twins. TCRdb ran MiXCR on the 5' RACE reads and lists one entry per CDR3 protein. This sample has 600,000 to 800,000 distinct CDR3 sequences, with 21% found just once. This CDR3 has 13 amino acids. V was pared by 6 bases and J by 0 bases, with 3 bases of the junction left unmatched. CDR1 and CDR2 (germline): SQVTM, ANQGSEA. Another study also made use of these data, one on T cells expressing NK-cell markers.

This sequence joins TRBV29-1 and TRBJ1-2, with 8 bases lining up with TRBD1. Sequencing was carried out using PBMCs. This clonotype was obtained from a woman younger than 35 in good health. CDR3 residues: CSVGTGSNYGYTF. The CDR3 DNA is TGCAGCGTGGGGACAGGCTCTAACTATGGCTACACCTTC.